This TCR beta chain is drawn from a study of T cells expressing NK-cell markers. Study details: One of the eight sequenced donors was seronegative, whereas the other seven were HCMV-seropositive.

No DNA is given; TCRdb re-called the 5' RACE reads and lists each CDR3 protein once. This table holds under 500,000 distinct CDR3 sequences. CDR3 length: 15 residues. Germline V lookup: CDR1 MNHNS, CDR2 SASEGT. The sample taken for sequencing was blood T cells: a sorted CD56 or NKG2C T cell subset, CD4+ or CD8+ T cells, or bulk PBMC T cells (not recorded which). This chain uses TRBV6-1 with TRBJ2-1. The sequence derives from a woman between 18 and 70 years old in good health. This CDR3 is CASSPAASSYNEQFF.